These 24 T cell receptor beta chains were all obtained from the same sample, sequenced in a study of blood T cell repertoires in COVID-19. The method was immunoSEQ multiplex PCR; TCRdb's version includes in-frame clones alone and lacks a portion of them. The sample consists of hundreds of thousands of clones, approximately 91% of them appearing once. Sequencing input: PBMCs or T cells enriched from blood (not recorded which). Every receptor here comes from a woman between 40 and 50 years old with acute COVID-19.

The chain is built from TRBV19 and TRBJ1-6, with a tentative D call TRBD1 (5 bases). The CDR3 is 15 amino acids. The V end was cut by 3 bases, the J end by 5 bases, with 11 bases between. Germline assignment: CDR1 LNHDA and CDR2 SQIVND (reference sequence). CDR3 region: CASSMGGLDNSPLHF. CDR3 nucleotides: TGTGCCAGTAGTATGGGGGGACTGGATAATTCACCCCTCCACTTT.

This clone showed up just a few times. The V call is TRBV29-1, the J call TRBJ1-1; D gene ambiguous. This CDR3 spans 14 amino acids. V lost 4 bases and J 5 bases, leaving 17 bases between the germline ends. Per germline, CDR1 SQVTM and CDR2 ANQGSEA. The DNA of the CDR3 is TGCAGCGTTGTTCTGGCTTTGGTGAGGACTGAAGCTTTCTTT. This encodes CSVVLALVRTEAFF.

The chain couples TRBV29-1 to TRBJ1-1; possible D gene TRBD1, 6 bases. Germline values: CDR1 SQVTM, CDR2 ANQGSEA. This CDR3 has 12 residues. The V and J ends lost 7 bases and 0 bases respectively, with 9 bases between them. CDR3 in DNA: TGCAGCGGGGACACTATGAACACTGAAGCTTTCTTT. This encodes CSGDTMNTEAFF.

As concerns this clone: Distinct nucleotide sequences in the sample also encode this CDR3. The chain couples TRBV11-2 to TRBJ1-2, with D possibly being TRBD1 (5 bases). V lost 2 bases, J lost 2 bases, and 12 bases lay in between. The germline V gene encodes CDR1 SGHAT and CDR2 FQNNGV. The CDR3 consists of 15 residues. CDR3 in DNA: TGTGCCAGCAGCTTAAGGGGCGGGGGAAACTATGGCTACACCTTC. Translated, it gives CASSLRGGGNYGYTF.

The gene calls are TRBV5-4 and TRBJ1-3; 7 bases fit TRBD1. The V gene's germline CDR1 is SGHNT and CDR2 YYREEE (reference sequence). The V gene end was trimmed by 3 bases and the J gene end by 2 bases; junction bases not matched to a gene: 2. This CDR3 spans 14 amino acids. The CDR3 sequence: CASSSTGPGNTIYF. The CDR3, as DNA: TGTGCCAGCAGCTCGACAGGGCCTGGAAACACCATATATTTT.

This clone is a singleton in its sample. The J gene is TRBJ1-2, the V gene TRBV2, with 8 positions matching TRBD1. The CDR3 length is 13 residues. Losses at the gene ends were 6 bases for V and 5 bases for J; bases not matched to a gene: 5. The germline V gene has CDR1 SNHLY and CDR2 FYNNEI. CDR3 DNA: TGTGCCAGCAGAGACAGGGGTGGGTATGGCTACACCTTC. Its protein product is CASRDRGGYGYTF.

As concerns this clone: The same CDR3 arises from other DNA sequences in this sample as well. V is TRBV9 and J is TRBJ1-2; 7 bases align to TRBD1. This CDR3 region has 13 residues. J lost 5 bases, V lost 0 bases, and 1 base had no gene match. CDR1 and CDR2 (germline): SGDLS, YYNGEE. CDR3 sequence: CASSVATGYGYTF. CDR3 in DNA: TGTGCCAGCAGCGTAGCGACAGGGTATGGCTACACCTTC.

The V and J genes are TRBV5-1 and TRBJ1-1; 9 positions agree with TRBD1. The CDR3 extends over 15 amino acids. With 0 bases clipped from V and 4 bases from J, the junction kept 4 bases outside the gene matches. CDR1 and CDR2 from the germline V gene are SGHRS and YFSETQ. The CDR3 bases are TGCGCCAGCAGCTTGGAGGACAGGGGTGGCACTGAAGCTTTCTTT. Its protein product is CASSLEDRGGTEAFF.

This chain joins TRBV13 and TRBJ2-5, with D possibly being TRBD2 (7 bases). The CDR3 consists of 15 residues. V was pared by 5 bases and J by 1 base, with 14 bases between. CDR1 and CDR2 from the germline V gene are PRHDT and FYEKMQ (reference sequence). Here the CDR3 DNA reads TGTGCCAGCAGCCCCCTGGGGGGGCTCCAAGAGACCCAGTACTTC. This encodes CASSPLGGLQETQYF.

V gene TRBV19 combines with J gene TRBJ1-6, with D possibly being TRBD1 (6 bases). The CDR3 consists of 16 residues. The V gene's germline CDR1 is LNHDA and CDR2 SQIVND (reference sequence). Trimming left V 3 bases short and J 0 bases short, with 9 bases between. The CDR3 sequence: CASSIQQGSYNSPLHF. CDR3 bases: TGTGCCAGTAGTATCCAACAGGGCTCCTATAATTCACCCCTCCACTTT.

This clone was recorded a few times. The chain employs TRBV25-1 and TRBJ1-4; D not certain. V was pared by 4 bases and J by 3 bases, with 6 bases between. This CDR3 is 13 amino acids long. Germline assignment: CDR1 MGHDK and CDR2 SYGVNS. CDR3 sequence reads: CASSVPSNEKLFF. CDR3 sequence (DNA): TGTGCCAGCAGTGTCCCCTCTAATGAAAAACTGTTTTTT.

The chain recombines TRBV12-3 or TRBV12-4 with TRBJ2-7; possibly TRBD1 for D (5 bases). The V end was cut by 7 bases, the J end by 1 base, with 11 bases between. The CDR3 runs to 13 residues. CDR3 DNA: TGTGCCAGCACCCCACAGGTTTCCTACGAGCAGTACTTC. Protein product: CASTPQVSYEQYF.

The V gene is TRBV9, the J gene TRBJ2-2; D is uncertain. The V end lost 4 bases, the J end lost 1 base, and 11 bases lay between the germline ends. Germline CDR1 reads SGDLS; CDR2 reads YYNGEE. The CDR3 consists of 15 residues. Written as DNA, the CDR3 is TGTGCCAGCAGCCAGTCGTCAGGGAACACCGGGGAGCTGTTTTTT. Protein: CASSQSSGNTGELFF.

The genes are TRBV10-3 and TRBJ2-5; maybe TRBD1 (5 bases). CDR1 is ENHRY and CDR2 is SYGVKD in the germline V gene. Trimming stripped 10 bases from V and 4 bases from J, with 16 bases between. The CDR3 has 13 residues. The CDR3 DNA reads TGTGCCACTCTGGAAGGGGTGGCAGAGACCCAGTACTTC. Amino acid sequence: CATLEGVAETQYF.

V usage is TRBV9 and J usage is TRBJ1-2, with D maybe TRBD1 (6 bases). CDR1 is SGDLS and CDR2 is YYNGEE in the germline V gene. The length of the CDR3 is 15 residues. V was trimmed by 4 bases and J by 3 bases, leaving 16 bases between them. The CDR3 protein is CASSPGVGAHYGYTF. CDR3 nucleotide sequence: TGTGCCAGCAGCCCAGGGGTAGGGGCCCACTATGGCTACACCTTC.

V gene TRBV25-1 combines with J gene TRBJ1-6; D gene ambiguous. The length of the CDR3 is 14 residues. Trimming pared 5 bases from V and 7 bases from J, leaving 12 bases between. Germline V lookup: CDR1 MGHDK, CDR2 SYGVNS. DNA of the CDR3: TGTGCCAGCAGTCCCTCGACGGGGAATTCACCCCTCCACTTT. As protein: CASSPSTGNSPLHF.

This clone came up once. The chain recombines TRBV19 with TRBJ1-2; TRBD1 matches at 7 bases. The CDR3 length is 15 residues. Germline trimming cut 0 bases from V and 8 bases from J; bases unmatched to any gene: 9. The germline gives CDR1 LNHDA, CDR2 SQIVND (reference sequence). The CDR3 loop reads CASSIEDRPTEGYTF. The CDR3 DNA reads TGTGCCAGTAGTATAGAGGACAGGCCCACGGAGGGCTACACCTTC.

The chain employs TRBV19 and TRBJ1-5; 7 bases are a match to TRBD1. The germline V gene encodes CDR1 LNHDA and CDR2 SQIVND (reference sequence). CDR3 length equals 15 residues. J lost 5 bases, V lost 1 base, and 5 bases had no gene match. CDR3 amino acids: CASSIGRQGYQPQHF. As DNA, the CDR3 is TGTGCCAGTAGTATAGGCCGACAGGGATATCAGCCCCAGCATTTT.

The chain recombines TRBV5-8 with TRBJ1-1, with 8 bases fitting TRBD1. Looked up from germline, CDR1 is SGHTS and CDR2 is YDEGEE. The CDR3 has 13 residues. V trimming: 4 bases; J trimming: 4 bases; junction bases outside the gene matches: 3. DNA for the CDR3: TGTGCCAGCAGCCCGGACAGGGCCACTGAAGCTTTCTTT. Amino acids: CASSPDRATEAFF.

V usage is TRBV12-5 and J usage is TRBJ2-5; no definite D call. Germline assignment: CDR1 LGHNT and CDR2 FRNRAP. The germline V and J ends were trimmed by 1 base and 0 bases, with 9 bases remaining between them. The CDR3 is 15 amino acids. Written as DNA, the CDR3 is TGTGCTAGTGGTTTGGGCCGCGCGGACCAAGAGACCCAGTACTTC. This sequence encodes CASGLGRADQETQYF.

This clone turned up a few times. The V and J genes are TRBV7-8 and TRBJ2-1, with TRBD1 identical over 7 bases. CDR1 and CDR2 from the germline V gene are SGHVS and FQNEAQ. Germline trimming cut 3 bases from V and 6 bases from J; bases unmatched to any gene: 8. CDR3 length: 15 residues. CDR3 coding DNA: TGTGCCAGCAGCTTGGGTCAGGGGGAAGGCAATGAGCAGTTCTTC. It translates to CASSLGQGEGNEQFF. Together with reference TRBV7-8 and TRBJ2-1, the CDR3 gives the full variable domain: GAGVSQSPRYKVAKRGQDVALRCDPISGHVSLFWYQQALGQGPEFLTYFQNEAQLDKSGLPSDRFFAERPEGSVSTLKIQRTQQEDSAVYLCASSLGQGEGNEQFFGPGTRLTVL.

The chain couples TRBV12-5 to TRBJ2-5, with 7 positions matching TRBD1. CDR1 and CDR2 (germline): LGHNT, FRNRAP. Trimming at V came to 0 bases and at J to 5 bases, leaving 15 bases not matched to a gene. This CDR3 is built from 18 residues. CDR3 region: CASGLVLFVRDRWETQYF. The CDR3 DNA sequence: TGTGCTAGTGGTTTGGTACTTTTTGTCCGGGACAGATGGGAGACCCAGTACTTC.

The chain uses TRBV6-1 and TRBJ1-2, with 8 bases identical to TRBD1. Germline trimming cut 2 bases from V and 8 bases from J; bases unmatched to any gene: 13. The CDR3 extends over 16 amino acids. The V gene's germline CDR1 is MNHNS and CDR2 SASEGT. In nucleotides, the CDR3 is TGTGCCAGCAGTGAATTTCGCACAGGGGGTACGAAAGGCTACACCTTC. Translating it yields CASSEFRTGGTKGYTF.

The chain joins TRBV6-5 to TRBJ2-1; 10 bases fit TRBD2. The germline CDR1 and CDR2 sequences are MNHEY and SVGAGI. This CDR3 comprises 16 residues. The ends lost 0 bases at V and 8 bases at J; junction bases unmatched: 7. The CDR3 protein is CASSYSFRLAGDEQFF. DNA for the CDR3: TGTGCCAGCAGTTACTCGTTCCGACTAGCGGGTGATGAGCAGTTCTTC.